The 3 T cell receptor beta chains in this list originate from one sample, sequenced in a study of glioma-infiltrating T cells. Amplification of TCR alpha and beta CDR3 regions from RNA used iRepertoire nested multiplex PCR. In TCRdb, the multiplex PCR reads were re-called with MiXCR into one record per CDR3 protein. In the table there are 150,000 to 200,000 distinct CDR3 sequences, 30% to 40% of which are singletons. Sequencing was carried out using glioma tissue, nonneoplastic brain tissue, or PBMCs (not recorded which). These receptor sequences come from a human donor with low-grade glioma or glioblastoma, undergoing nonglioma brain surgery, or in good health (not recorded which).

The rearrangement links TRBV20-1 to TRBJ2-1; D not certain. The CDR3 covers 16 residues. Germline values: CDR1 DFQATT, CDR2 SNEGSKA (reference sequence). Between the trimmed V and J ends, which lost 1 base and 0 bases, there was a span of 13 bases. CDR3 sequence: CSARGSISSSYNEQFF. The DNA for the CDR3 is TGCAGTGCTAGAGGTTCGATTTCCAGCTCCTACAATGAGCAGTTCTTC.

The rearrangement joins TRBV6-2 or TRBV6-3 to TRBJ2-1; D remains ambiguous. Germline CDR1 is MNHEY and CDR2 is SVGEGT. V lost 2 bases, J lost 0 bases, and 8 bases lay in between. This CDR3 has 15 amino acids. CDR3 residues: CASSYDGHSYNEQFF. The DNA of the CDR3 is TGTGCCAGCAGTTACGACGGCCACTCCTACAATGAGCAGTTCTTC.

This clonotype was counted many times. The chain employs TRBV15 and TRBJ1-5; D may be TRBD1 (5 bases). The V end was cut by 1 base, the J end by 2 bases, with 9 bases between. From germline, CDR1 is LNHNV and CDR2 YYDKDF (reference sequence). The CDR3 loop spans 15 amino acids. In DNA form, the CDR3 reads TGTGCCACCAGCAGAGGGGACCAGGGCAATCAGCCCCAGCATTTT. Protein: CATSRGDQGNQPQHF.